The sequence of this T cell receptor (beta chain) was determined in a study of Ad26.COV2.S vaccination and SARS-CoV-2 variants. Whole-study context: The donor was enrolled in the Ad26.COV2.S arm of the COV1001 trial. Notes on the study in general: After vaccination, substantial breadth of spike-specific CD8+ and CD4+ responses was reported. Placebo recipients trailed vaccine recipients in spike-specific TCR breadth.

About this clone itself: Its antigen is not known.

The treatment denotes: some 20 received Ad26.COV2.S at low or high dose, single or two shots; several received placebo; per-sample allocation not given. Material that was analyzed had been drawn on day 63 after the first vaccine or placebo injection. An Ad26 vector carrying the Wuhan-strain SARS-CoV-2 spike served as the vaccine. V lost 0 bases to trimming and J lost 2 bases, with 7 bases between them. Germline CDR1 reads MNHEY; CDR2 reads SVGEGT. The CDR3 contains 14 residues. Sequenced by immunoSEQ multiplex PCR; TCRdb stores in-frame clones only, minus some. The sample consists of fewer than 400,000 clones, about nine tenths of them appearing once.

This TCR came from a person aged 18-65 years who received the Ad26.COV2.S COVID-19 vaccine or a placebo. The chain links TRBV6-2 or TRBV6-3 to TRBJ2-5; D ambiguous. The material sequenced was peripheral blood, taken in a trial of Ad26.COV2.S vaccine versus placebo. This chain's CDR3 is CASSYSSRQETQYF. The DNA for the CDR3 is TGTGCCAGCAGTTACTCGTCTAGACAAGAGACCCAGTACTTC.